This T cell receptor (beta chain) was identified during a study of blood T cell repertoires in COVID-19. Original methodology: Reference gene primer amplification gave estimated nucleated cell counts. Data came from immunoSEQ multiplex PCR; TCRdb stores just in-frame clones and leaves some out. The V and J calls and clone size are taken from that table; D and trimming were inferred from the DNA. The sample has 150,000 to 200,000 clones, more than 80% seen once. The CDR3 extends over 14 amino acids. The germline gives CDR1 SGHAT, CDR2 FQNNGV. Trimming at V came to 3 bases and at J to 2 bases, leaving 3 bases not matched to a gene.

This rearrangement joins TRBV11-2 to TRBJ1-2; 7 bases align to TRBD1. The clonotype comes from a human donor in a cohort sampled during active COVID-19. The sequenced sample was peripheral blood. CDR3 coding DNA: TGTGCCAGCAGCTTTGGGACAGAGAACTATGGCTACACCTTC. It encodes CASSFGTENYGYTF.